This record concerns one T cell receptor beta chain sequence. The antigen remains unidentified. All of the isolated RNA was reverse transcribed, so expressed TCRB transcripts were sequenced. Assay: immunoSEQ multiplex PCR; the TCRdb copy retains only in-frame clones and omits some. The sample consists of a few hundred thousand clones, approximately 12% of them appearing once. The data derive from a study of beta chain features in type 1 diabetes. Study overall: Cell yields, gender and age were comparable in patients and healthy donors.

Study conclusions and caveats: Since sequencing was performed on cDNA, cells with high TCR expression could be over-represented. Within each of all four CD4+ subsets, Type 1 diabetes patients had TCRB CDR3s that were moderately but significantly shorter.

V gave up 0 bases and J gave up 6 bases, with 15 bases separating them. CDR1 and CDR2 (germline): MGHRA, YSYEKL. The CDR3 sequence is 16 residues long. Averaging roughly 120 mL, one heparinised blood draw came from each individual donor. Sorting with CD45RO/CCR7/CD25/CD127/CD95/CD27 yielded naive, central memory, regulatory and stem-like memory CD4+ cells. Material for sequencing was naive CD4+ T cells from blood. The V gene is TRBV4-1, the J gene TRBJ2-1; a possible D gene is TRBD1 (5 bases). The sequence came from a woman younger than 30 with type 1 diabetes. For the CDR3, the DNA is TGCGCCAGCAGCCAAGAAGGGCCAGGGCGGAGCAATGAGCAGTTCTTC. This translates into CASSQEGPGRSNEQFF.